The 16 T cell receptor beta chains below all came from one sample that was sequenced in a study of blood T cells in healthy people across ages. Through a sample-barcoded 5' primer and a J-beta primer mix, a second PCR was run for roughly 6 to 12 cycles. From the 5' RACE reads, TCRdb called clonotypes with MiXCR, one entry per CDR3 protein. The sample shows 600,000 to 850,000 distinct CDR3 sequences, 20% to 30% of them seen only once. A further study also used this sample, focusing on T cells of mothers and their children.

Source material: blood. These receptors were obtained from a boy between 10 and 17 years old in good health.

The CDR3 nucleotides read TGCGCCAGCAGCCAATCTGGGACTAGCGGACAAGAGACCCAGTACTTC. Translated, it gives CASSQSGTSGQETQYF. The J gene is TRBJ2-5, the V gene TRBV4-1; 11 nucleotides match TRBD2. Germline CDR1 MGHRA, CDR2 YSYEKL. The junction had 4 bases not matched to a gene; V was cut back by 2 bases and J by 2 bases. The CDR3 runs 16 residues.

This clonotype has just one count. The chain couples TRBV7-9 to TRBJ1-2, with 7 bases matching TRBD1. V was clipped by 5 bases and J by 5 bases; unmatched bases: 11. The germline V gene encodes CDR1 SEHNR and CDR2 FQNEAQ (reference sequence). The CDR3 loop spans 15 amino acids. The CDR3 DNA reads as TGTGCCAGCAGCCACCGGGACAGCGTTTTTTATGGCTACACCTTC. Its protein product is CASSHRDSVFYGYTF. Together with reference TRBV7-9 and TRBJ1-2, the CDR3 gives the full variable domain: DTGVSQNPRHKITKRGQNVTFRCDPISEHNRLYWYRQTLGQGPEFLTYFQNEAQLEKSRLLSDRFSAERPKGSFSTLEIQRTEQGDSAMYLCASSHRDSVFYGYTFGSGTRLTVV.

The chain has TRBV7-9 and TRBJ2-7, with TRBD2 matching 10 bases. Germline assignment: CDR1 SEHNR and CDR2 FQNEAQ (reference sequence). V gave up 4 bases and J gave up 4 bases; unmatched junction bases: 10. This CDR3 has 16 amino acids. CDR3 sequence reads: CASSSHGASGRYEQYF. The CDR3 nucleotides are TGTGCCAGCAGCTCCCACGGGGCTAGCGGGAGATACGAGCAGTACTTC.

The chain links TRBV19 to TRBJ2-7, with 11 bases lining up with TRBD2. With the DNA end fitting TRBJ2-5 better, the J assignment may be wrong. The CDR3 extends over 16 amino acids. The V gene's germline CDR1 is LNHDA and CDR2 SQIVND (reference sequence). The CDR3 coding sequence is TGTGCCAGTAGGACCGAACTAGCGGGGGCCCAAGAGACCCAGTACTTC. This sequence encodes CASRTELAGAQETQYF.

This clonotype was recorded a few times. The genes are TRBV6-1 and TRBJ2-5, with D perhaps matching TRBD1 (5 bases). The end of the DNA is better explained by TRBJ2-1, so the J call may be wrong. The CDR3 sequence is 16 residues long. The germline V gene encodes CDR1 MNHNS and CDR2 SASEGT. The CDR3 DNA is TGTGCCAGCACCGCAAGGTGGTCAGGGCGGTTGGATGGGCAGTTCTTC. It translates to CASTARWSGRLDGQFF.

This clonotype was found many times. A read error may produce the germline difference seen at one junction end. The J gene is TRBJ2-2, the V gene TRBV7-8; D gene ambiguous. In germline, CDR1 is SGHVS, CDR2 FQNEAQ. The CDR3 runs 11 residues. This CDR3 reads CASSSGGELFF. CDR3 DNA: TGCGCCAGCAGCTCTGGCGGGGAGCTGTTTTTT.

This chain connects TRBV29-1 to TRBJ2-3, with 8 bases aligning to TRBD2. Germline V CDR1 and CDR2: SQVTM, ANQGSEA. The junction had 6 bases not matched to a gene; V was cut back by 3 bases and J by 7 bases. The CDR3 loop spans 13 amino acids. The CDR3 loop is CSVEAGGLYTQYF. Here the CDR3 DNA reads TGCAGCGTTGAGGCGGGGGGCCTATATACGCAGTATTTT.

The rearrangement joins TRBV15 to TRBJ2-3; 9 positions match TRBD2. The germline V gene has CDR1 LNHNV and CDR2 YYDKDF (reference sequence). CDR3 length equals 16 residues. V gave up 1 base and J gave up 2 bases; unmatched junction bases: 4. This CDR3 reads CATSRGVAGDTDTQYF. The CDR3 region has the DNA TGTGCCACCAGCAGAGGCGTAGCGGGGGACACAGATACGCAGTATTTT.

V usage is TRBV10-1 and J usage is TRBJ2-3; TRBD2 matches 10 bases. J lost 1 base, V lost 6 bases, and 4 bases had no gene match. The CDR3 loop spans 15 amino acids. CDR1 WNHNN and CDR2 SYGVQD come from the germline V gene (reference sequence). CDR3 amino acids: CASRSGTSGTDTQYF. In DNA form, the CDR3 reads TGCGCCAGCAGGTCCGGGACTAGCGGCACAGATACGCAGTATTTT.

This clonotype was seen only a few times. The chain carries TRBV7-9 and TRBJ2-5, with D possibly matching TRBD2 (5 bases). Near its end, the DNA agrees better with TRBJ2-7, so the J call may be wrong. Looked up from germline, CDR1 is SEHNR and CDR2 is FQNEAQ (reference sequence). The CDR3 runs to 14 residues. CDR3 loop: CASSLGGLKYEQYF. The CDR3 DNA reads TGTGCCAGCAGCTTAGGAGGGTTGAAGTACGAGCAGTACTTC.

The gene calls are TRBV6-1 and TRBJ1-1; 11 bases match TRBD1. J was trimmed by 7 bases and V by 3 bases; bases with no gene match: 7. The CDR3 covers 15 residues. The germline gives CDR1 MNHNS, CDR2 SASEGT. The CDR3 DNA reads as TGTGCCAGCAGTGACGGACAGGGGGCTGCCCATGAAGCTTTCTTT. Translating gives CASSDGQGAAHEAFF.

V gene TRBV6-6 combines with J gene TRBJ2-3; 7 bases fit TRBD2. V lost 2 bases, J lost 4 bases, and 3 bases stayed unmatched. CDR1 is MNHNY, CDR2 SVGAGI, per germline (reference sequence). The CDR3 is made up of 14 amino acids. CDR3: CASSYVGGPDTQYF. As DNA, the CDR3 is TGTGCCAGCAGTTACGTGGGAGGGCCAGATACGCAGTATTTT.

V is TRBV6-2 or TRBV6-3 and J is TRBJ2-5; TRBD1 matches at 8 bases. With the DNA end fitting TRBJ2-1 better, the J assignment may be wrong. The germline gives CDR1 MNHEY, CDR2 SVGEGT. This CDR3 has 16 amino acids. The CDR3 region is CASSYGGTGLLNEQFF. The CDR3 DNA follows: TGTGCCAGCAGTTACGGCGGGACAGGCCTTTTAAATGAGCAGTTCTTC.

The V call is TRBV12-3 or TRBV12-4, the J call TRBJ2-2, with unresolved D. The V gene lost 5 bases and the J gene lost 1 base, with 11 bases spanning the gap. The CDR3 extends over 15 amino acids. CDR3 bases: TGTGCCAGCAGTGAAAGGGCCCAGAACACCGGGGAGCTGTTTTTT. Its protein is CASSERAQNTGELFF.

The sample holds a few counts of this clonotype. The chain carries TRBV20-1 and TRBJ2-7, with D maybe TRBD1 (6 bases). TRBJ2-1 explains the end of the DNA better; the J call may be wrong. This CDR3 is built from 15 residues. Per germline, CDR1 DFQATT and CDR2 SNEGSKA (reference sequence). CDR3 loop: CSASSGTQKYNEQFF. As DNA, the CDR3 is TGCAGTGCTAGTTCTGGGACACAGAAATACAATGAGCAGTTCTTC.

The genes are TRBV3-1 and TRBJ2-5, with TRBD2 matching 14 bases. The CDR3 extends over 16 amino acids. Germline V gene data show CDR1 as LGHDT and CDR2 as YNNKEL (reference sequence). J was trimmed by 5 bases and V by 4 bases; bases with no gene match: 6. The CDR3 region is CASSLGTSGSKETQYF. The CDR3 DNA sequence: TGTGCCAGCAGCCTAGGGACTAGCGGGAGCAAGGAGACCCAGTACTTC.